This TCR beta chain derives from a study of cytomegalovirus exposure and HLA in healthy donors (dated by TCRdb to the late 2010s). Some background on the complete study: An earlier analysis of approximately 590 of the donors reported about 250 Gb of sequence data and roughly 100 million unique TCR beta sequences from approximately 180 million T cells. About 280 gigabases of sequencing data and 78 million or so unique TCR sequences were included in an early release covering over 600 HLA-typed donors. Among almost 400 genotyped donors of the cohort, an average of roughly 240,000 unique TCR beta nucleotide sequences were sequenced per donor, around 18% of them non-productive. To predict cytomegalovirus infection status, the study combined high-throughput TCR immunosequencing, statistical association of individual TCRs with disease status, and machine learning. Besides the first cohort of 666 subjects, a separate validation cohort made up of about 120 different subjects was used. A later genetic analysis used genome-wide SNP genotypes for about 65% of the roughly 700 donors, treating that subset as a discovery cohort. The T cell repertoires of around 730 subjects were profiled by immunosequencing and related to cytomegalovirus serostatus. In the later analysis, no new phenotypic data were used to find candidate immune exposures; instead, reliance was placed on TCR beta sequences and their occurrence across donors. HLA typing covered class I and class II loci at four-digit resolution. The study was designed to test whether signatures of past pathogen exposure could be identified by cataloging public T cell receptors. An earlier analysis of fewer than 750 of the donors used high-throughput TCR beta sequencing to judge whether each TCR beta V gene segment behaved as functional or pseudogenic. A later analysis re-analyzed previously published TCR beta repertoires from roughly 690 donors and added high-resolution HLA genotyping to study TCR occurrence patterns. Donor age, sex, ethnicity and CMV serostatus were collected together with the repertoire data. All discovery cohort repertoires had been generated on a single sequencing platform. The genetic ancestry cluster associated with self-reported Caucasian donors included 80% to 90% of the 300 to 450 genotyped donors. The number of donors typed differed by locus, with roughly 629-640 for A, B, C, DRB1 and DQB1, more than 500 for DQA1, over 600 for DPA1, and around 450 for DPB1. Roughly 5 DR-DQ haplotypes were treated as single units for association and clustering because of strong linkage in the cohort. Study-wide conclusions, independent of this receptor: When HLA alleles, especially DR and DQ, strongly co-occurred, TCR associations were difficult to assign to individual alleles. In vitro tests confirmed that a few of the cytomegalovirus-associated TCR beta chains recognize cytomegalovirus antigens. According to a later genetic analysis, donors in an Asian-associated ancestry cluster had fewer N-insertions in productive TCRs than the approximately 710-donor mean. A further reported finding was that TCR beta sequences accurately predicted the HLA-A and HLA-B alleles for most subjects in the first cohort. In the study, about 150 TCR beta chains were listed as associated with cytomegalovirus. While some public TCRs were present in many individuals, most TCR sequences turned up only very rarely across donors. The presence/absence analyses assumed that sequencing depth was roughly uniform across donors, and that assumption may not be true. Because some donors lacked HLA typing at each locus, the association tests relied only on the typed subset. In this cohort, only TCR beta chains were sequenced, and detectable features were limited by the absence of alpha or paired-chain data. In a later analysis, HLA-associated TCR beta chains were found to be more clonally expanded and to have lower generation probabilities than equally common non-associated chains. An earlier analysis of 450 to 750 of the donors showed that most TCR beta V segments appeared in productive rearrangements either about 87% or about 30% of the time, which broadly matched IMGT annotations. The classifier was reported to diagnose cytomegalovirus status with high specificity and sensitivity in both the original cohort and the validation cohort. For the cohort, immune exposure information was limited to CMV serostatus. Most CMV-associated TCR beta chains appeared to be HLA-restricted in a later analysis, and the HLA associations seemed to be driven largely by CMV exposure. V-gene and J-gene trimming of TCR beta chains was associated with a missense DCLRE1C variant in a later genetic analysis, and the association was replicated in an independent cohort. Linkage disequilibrium might explain the correlated functional status among segregating V segments, but an unknown experimental factor could not be ruled out. Because the 87-base-pair reads could not distinguish some IMGT-functional V segments, including TRBV6-2 and TRBV6-3, those segments were excluded. According to a later analysis, TCR association rates differed among HLA loci, with DRB1 alleles showing the most associated TCRs and HLA-C alleles showing the fewest. A cluster of highly shared sequence variants was judged likely to represent a technical artifact of the sequencing pipeline. At a false discovery rate of 0.05, a later analysis linked 15,000 to 20,000 TCR beta sequences to specific HLA alleles. The authors suggested that the approach could potentially be extended to other disease states and immunological phenotypes. A later analysis reported that several top co-occurrence clusters appeared linked to parvovirus B19, influenza, CMV and Epstein-Barr virus. The earlier analysis of about 600 of the donors excluded around 17 rarely observed V segments, including chromosome 9 orphons, because counts were too low.

Concerning this clone itself: Its antigen is currently not known. One base away there is no much larger clone; base qualities are not given.

CDR1 is given as SNHLY and CDR2 as FYNNEI, both from the germline V gene. V is reduced by 9 bases and J by 7 bases, leaving a spacing of 15 bases between them. The CDR3 spans 12 residues, from the cysteine through the phenylalanine. Only the CDR3 region is kept as DNA, spanning 36 bases read in frame from base 1. The library relied on the immunoSEQ multiplex PCR assay. The multiplex PCR relied on a mix of 60 forward primers for TCR Vbeta segments and 13 reverse primers for TCR Jbeta segments. Amplification of the CDR3 region of rearranged TCR beta genes was performed with a multiplex PCR assay on genomic DNA. The Illumina HiSeq System was used to sequence the amplified TCR beta libraries as 87-base-pair reads. The original pipeline was this. A later analysis tallied around 87 million unique TCR beta chains across the roughly 610 repertoires, and about 12 million of those chains were shared by two or more donors. Raw reads were error-corrected and collapsed into unique sequences with a nearest-neighbor algorithm that merged closely related sequences to remove PCR and sequencing errors. V, D and J gene segments were assigned by aligning CDR3 sequences to IMGT reference sequences. For a sequence to be retained, a match of at least six nucleotides to both a V gene segment and a J gene segment was required. Rearrangements were called productive when the CDR3 lacked stop codons and stayed in frame with V and J; all others were non-productive. CDR3 was defined according to IMGT convention as the region running from the second conserved V-encoded cysteine to the conserved J-encoded phenylalanine. In an earlier analysis of roughly 610 of the donors, sequences lacking an unambiguous match to a single V gene segment were excluded. In an earlier analysis of approximately 550 of the donors, V segments were called functional above 56.7% productive rearrangements and were called segregating when the between-donor standard deviation exceeded 5%. A statistical classification framework was built for diagnosing cytomegalovirus status from the catalog of TCR beta chain sequences. In a later analysis, V and J genes were assigned by comparing TCR nucleotide sequences against IMGT/GENE-DB human TR gene sequences. Using the TCRdist pipeline, a later analysis assigned CDR3 sequences along with most-parsimonious VDJ recombination scenarios. In a later analysis, each TCR beta chain was defined by its CDR3 amino acid sequence together with its V-gene family, and reads lacking a unique V-gene family were excluded. A later analysis removed roughly 590 highly shared, low-generation-probability nucleotide sequences to deal with suspected cross-contamination and a sequencing artifact. For each public chain, a later analysis derived a clonal expansion index from normalized ranks of inferred template counts within each repertoire. Generation probabilities in a later analysis came from a VDJ recombination model fitted to out-of-frame rearrangements, and those results were checked against IGoR. Hypergeometric tests were used in a later analysis to score TCR-TCR, TCR-HLA and TCR-CMV co-occurrence, with a repertoire-size bias correction applied to the TCR pairs. To estimate false discovery rates, a later analysis permuted the HLA or CMV assignments 20 times. In a later analysis, co-occurring TCRs were grouped with DBSCAN, and TCRdist sequence similarity was added when clustering was performed within HLA-allele-positive subsets. Repertoires with fewer than 30,000 or more than 120,000 public chains, plus five repertoires with anomalous nucleotide sharing, were excluded from co-occurrence clustering. TCRdb carries this immuneACCESS record with in-frame sequences only. Its versions omit some clonotypes, under half of them owing to an unresolved V gene in the studies checked, with the rest unexplained. The V and J calls and clone size were taken over from that table, and D and trimming were inferred from the DNA. Within this sample are 130,000 or so clones, with just under 75% of them counted one time only. In total, the top ten clones hold more than 6% of the sample.

The cohort consisted of 666 healthy bone marrow donors. All cohort members were sampled while nominally healthy, although unrecorded immune exposures were likely present. The donor tested CMV seropositive and was one of the 289 seropositive cohort members. A peripheral blood sample was collected from each donor, and TCR beta sequencing was performed on peripheral blood mononuclear cells. The Qiagen DNeasy Blood Extraction Kit was used to extract genomic DNA from the blood cell samples. The origin of this receptor is a man aged 40-49 years in good health and CMV-seropositive. Sequenced material: PBMCs. Recombination joined TRBV2 with TRBJ2-5; a tentative D match to TRBD1 spans 6 bases. The CDR3 protein is CASSVGGATQYF. Here is the DNA: TGTGCCAGTTCAGTTGGGGGCGCGACCCAGTACTTC.